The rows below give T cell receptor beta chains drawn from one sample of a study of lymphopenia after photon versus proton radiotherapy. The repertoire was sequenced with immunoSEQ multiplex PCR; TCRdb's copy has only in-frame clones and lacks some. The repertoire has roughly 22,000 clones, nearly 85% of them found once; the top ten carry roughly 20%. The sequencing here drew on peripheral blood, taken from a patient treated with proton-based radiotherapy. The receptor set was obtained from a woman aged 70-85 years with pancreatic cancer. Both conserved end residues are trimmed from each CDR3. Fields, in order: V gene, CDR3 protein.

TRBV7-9	ASSLISGRSYNEQF
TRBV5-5	ASSFMVKGLRSYNEQF
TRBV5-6	ASSSQGFTQPQH
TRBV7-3	ASSRLAVVYNEQF
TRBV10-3	AISESRQNYGYT
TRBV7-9	ASSLESGGSTEAF
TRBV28	ASSLPAQGDQPQH
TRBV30	AWSVSLDGELF
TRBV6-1	ASTLPAPTDTQY
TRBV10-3	AIMPSGENTEAF
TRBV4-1	ASSQERRTYEQY
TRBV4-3	ASSRNRDYEQY
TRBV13	ASSPGTSGTTSYEQY